Below are 15 T cell receptor beta chains sequenced from a single sample in a study of blood T cell repertoires in COVID-19. Generated by immunoSEQ multiplex PCR, the TCRdb table keeps only in-frame clones and is missing some. The sample yields more than 85,000 clones, around 81% seen once. Sequencing used peripheral blood. All receptors derive from an elderly man with acute or convalescent COVID-19.

This sequence joins TRBV2 and TRBJ1-5; D might be TRBD1 (6 bases). With 6 bases removed from V and 5 bases from J, the gap between germline ends came to 8 bases. Germline-derived CDR1 and CDR2 are SNHLY and FYNNEI. The CDR3 consists of 12 residues. CDR3 in amino acids: CASSPGDQPQHF. The CDR3 nucleotides read TGTGCCAGCAGCCCAGGGGATCAGCCCCAGCATTTT.

This chain links TRBV5-1 with TRBJ1-1; D unresolved. V lost 0 bases, J lost 5 bases, and 14 bases lay in between. CDR1 and CDR2 from the germline V gene are SGHRS and YFSETQ. There are 15 residues in the CDR3. The CDR3 loop reads CASSLDNVAGTEAFF. Here the CDR3 DNA reads TGCGCCAGCAGCTTGGATAATGTTGCGGGGACTGAAGCTTTCTTT.

This chain joins TRBV6-2 or TRBV6-3 and TRBJ2-7; TRBD1 is a possible D gene (5 bases). This CDR3 spans 12 amino acids. Germline V gene data show CDR1 as MNHEY and CDR2 as SVGEGT. Between the trimmed V and J ends, which lost 2 bases and 5 bases, there was a span of 7 bases. DNA for the CDR3: TGTGCCAGCAGTTACAGGGGCAACGAGCAGTACTTC. It codes for CASSYRGNEQYF.

The V and J genes are TRBV7-9 and TRBJ1-1; a weak D match, TRBD1 (5 bases). This CDR3 spans 13 amino acids. Germline lookup yields CDR1 SEHNR and CDR2 FQNEAQ (reference sequence). With 7 bases removed from V and 1 base from J, the gap between germline ends came to 10 bases. The CDR3 loop is CASTTQGNTEAFF. Here the CDR3 DNA reads TGTGCCAGCACCACCCAGGGGAACACTGAAGCTTTCTTT.

V gene TRBV10-3 combines with J gene TRBJ2-1; 7 bases agree with TRBD2. The CDR3 has 17 amino acids. With V trimmed by 4 bases and J by 8 bases, 17 bases remained unmatched. CDR1 ENHRY and CDR2 SYGVKD come from the germline V gene. DNA of the CDR3: TGTGCCATCAGTGGGCCCCTCGGGGCGGGAGTGGGCGATGAGCAGTTCTTC. Protein: CAISGPLGAGVGDEQFF.

The chain carries TRBV7-9 and TRBJ1-1, with 11 bases that match TRBD1. The CDR3 runs 16 residues. In germline, CDR1 is SEHNR, CDR2 FQNEAQ (reference sequence). V dropped 4 bases and J dropped 7; count of bases not matched to a gene: 11. The CDR3 spells CASSSYGTGGEIEAFF. Here the CDR3 DNA reads TGTGCCAGCAGCTCATACGGGACAGGGGGGGAGATTGAAGCTTTCTTT.

This chain uses TRBV4-1 with TRBJ2-6, with unresolved D. Germline V CDR1 and CDR2: MGHRA, YSYEKL. V lost 2 bases, J lost 0 bases, and 8 bases lay in between. The CDR3 covers 16 residues. CDR3 protein: CASSQPLSSGANVLTF. In DNA, the CDR3 is TGCGCCAGCAGCCAACCCCTTAGCTCTGGGGCCAACGTCCTGACTTTC.

This clone was found once. The chain couples TRBV19 to TRBJ2-5, with D perhaps TRBD2 (5 bases). CDR3 size: 15 residues. The V end lost 6 bases, the J end lost 8 bases, and 22 bases lay between the germline ends. CDR1 and CDR2 from the germline V gene are LNHDA and SQIVND (reference sequence). DNA of the CDR3: TGTGCCAGTAGGTCCACCCTTTCGGGTGGAGGAACCCAGTACTTC. It codes for CASRSTLSGGGTQYF.

This clone appeared once. The J gene is TRBJ2-7, the V gene TRBV6-5; 11 nucleotides agree with TRBD2. The CDR3 sequence is 15 residues long. Germline V gene sequence: CDR1 MNHEY, CDR2 SVGAGI. V shed 6 bases, J shed 6 bases, and the junction held 10 bases outside the gene matches. For the CDR3, the DNA is TGTGCCAGCAGAGAGACTAGCGGGATATCGCGCGAGCAGTACTTC. It codes for CASRETSGISREQYF.

V gene TRBV5-1 combines with J gene TRBJ2-2; D ambiguous. Trimming took 3 bases from V and 1 from J, leaving 10 bases between them. The CDR3 runs 15 residues. Per germline, CDR1 SGHRS and CDR2 YFSETQ. CDR3 amino acids: CASSSGHRNTGELFF. CDR3 coding DNA: TGCGCCAGCAGCTCCGGTCACAGGAACACCGGGGAGCTGTTTTTT.

This clone was counted between two and nine times. This chain connects TRBV7-9 to TRBJ2-7; no clear D. Trimming removed 5 bases from V and 1 base from J, with 9 bases in between. CDR1 SEHNR and CDR2 FQNEAQ come from the germline V gene (reference sequence). The CDR3 contains 13 residues. The CDR3 reads CASSPPGSYEQYF. The CDR3 DNA is TGTGCCAGCAGCCCCCCCGGTTCCTACGAGCAGTACTTC.

This chain links TRBV5-1 with TRBJ2-3, with 11 bases fitting TRBD1. CDR1 is SGHRS, CDR2 YFSETQ, per germline. The J segment lost 5 bases and the V segment lost 0 bases, leaving 5 bases of the junction unmatched. The CDR3 extends over 16 amino acids. The CDR3 DNA follows: TGCGCCAGCAGCTTGGTAGGACAGGGGGCAGGAGATACGCAGTATTTT. Its protein is CASSLVGQGAGDTQYF. Together with reference TRBV5-1 and TRBJ2-3, the CDR3 gives the full variable domain: KAGVTQTPRYLIKTRGQQVTLSCSPISGHRSVSWYQQTPGQGLQFLFEYFSETQRNKGNFPGRFSGRQFSNSRSEMNVSTLELGDSALYLCASSLVGQGAGDTQYFGPGTRLTVL.

J is TRBJ2-3 and V is TRBV5-1, with a possible D match to TRBD1 (5 bases). There are 15 residues in the CDR3. Germline V lookup: CDR1 SGHRS, CDR2 YFSETQ. V lost 3 bases to trimming and J lost 0 bases, with 11 bases between them. CDR3 sequence (DNA): TGCGCCAGCAGCTCCCCAGGGCATAGCACAGATACGCAGTATTTT. Protein: CASSSPGHSTDTQYF. The whole variable domain, remainder taken from reference TRBV5-1 and TRBJ2-3, is KAGVTQTPRYLIKTRGQQVTLSCSPISGHRSVSWYQQTPGQGLQFLFEYFSETQRNKGNFPGRFSGRQFSNSRSEMNVSTLELGDSALYLCASSSPGHSTDTQYFGPGTRLTVL.

J is TRBJ2-1 and V is TRBV14; D remains unclear. The CDR3 length is 16 residues. From germline, CDR1 is SGHDN and CDR2 FVKESK. Trimming cost V 4 bases and J 0 bases, with 13 bases left between them. CDR3 sequence reads: CASSPGLSSSYNEQFF. The DNA for the CDR3 is TGTGCCAGCAGCCCAGGCCTATCGAGCTCCTACAATGAGCAGTTCTTC.

The rearrangement joins TRBV19 to TRBJ2-1; TRBD2 matches 12 bases. The CDR3 sequence is 16 residues long. V lost 6 bases and J lost 8; bases outside the gene matches: 11. CDR1 is LNHDA and CDR2 is SQIVND in the germline V gene (reference sequence). This CDR3 is CASRGRTSGNVDEQFF. In DNA form, the CDR3 reads TGTGCCAGTAGGGGCCGGACTAGCGGGAACGTCGATGAGCAGTTCTTC.